This entry lists 30 T cell receptor beta chains sequenced from one sample in a study of blood T cell repertoires in COVID-19. Profiled with immunoSEQ multiplex PCR; TCRdb holds only in-frame clones, not every one. The data show more than 95,000 clones, around 76% seen once. Sequencing used peripheral blood. These TCRs come from a man aged 55-75 years with acute or convalescent COVID-19.

In this sample, this clone turned up a few times. J is TRBJ1-6 and V is TRBV19, with TRBD1 matching over 9 bases. This CDR3 region has 15 residues. The germline V gene has CDR1 LNHDA and CDR2 SQIVND (reference sequence). Trimming took 10 bases from V and 8 from J; bases not matched to a gene: 12. CDR3 in amino acids: CATRGTGQGDSPLHF. The CDR3 DNA follows: TGTGCCACGCGAGGGACGGGACAGGGAGATTCACCCCTCCACTTT. Complete variable domain (other parts from reference TRBV19 and TRBJ1-6): DGGITQSPKYLFRKEGQNVTLSCEQNLNHDAMYWYRQDPGQGLRLIYYSQIVNDFQKGDIAEGYSVSREKKESFPLTVTSAQKNPTAFYLCATRGTGQGDSPLHFGNGTRLTVT.

The rearrangement uses TRBV7-9 and TRBJ1-2; 9 bases are shared with TRBD1. Germline V gives CDR1 SEHNR, CDR2 FQNEAQ (reference sequence). The CDR3 covers 16 residues. V was pared by 4 bases and J by 5 bases, with 11 bases of the junction left unmatched. In DNA form, the CDR3 reads TGTGCCAGCAGCTCGGGAACACAGGGGGCTGGGTATGGCTACACCTTC. It codes for CASSSGTQGAGYGYTF.

The gene calls are TRBV24-1 and TRBJ2-7; TRBD2 might be the D (7 bases). From germline, CDR1 is KGHDR and CDR2 SFDVKD. This CDR3 contains 11 residues. Trimming shortened V by 9 bases and J by 7 bases, and 12 bases separated the two germline ends. This CDR3 reads CATGGGGEQYF. The CDR3 nucleotides read TGTGCCACCGGAGGGGGGGGAGAGCAGTACTTC.

This chain joins TRBV21-1 and TRBJ1-1; the table's TRBD1 call for D was not verified on the DNA. TRBV21-1 is labeled a pseudogene. CDR3 size: 13 residues. The DNA for the CDR3 is TGTGCCAGCAGCAACGGTCAGGGGAGAGGAGCTTTCTTT. This translates into CASSNGQGRGAFF.

This chain uses TRBV5-1 with TRBJ1-1, with D perhaps matching TRBD1 (5 bases). The CDR3 extends over 19 amino acids. Deletions cut 0 bases from V and 0 bases from J, with 21 bases between. Germline CDR1 and CDR2: SGHRS and YFSETQ. CDR3: CASSLGGAGRLTMNTEAFF. The DNA of the CDR3 is TGCGCCAGCAGCTTGGGTGGGGCAGGAAGACTTACAATGAACACTGAAGCTTTCTTT.

V usage is TRBV6-6 and J usage is TRBJ2-1, with TRBD2 matching 9 bases. V lost 2 bases and J lost 8; bases outside the gene matches: 10. The CDR3 is 16 amino acids. Germline-derived CDR1 and CDR2 are MNHNY and SVGAGI (reference sequence). The CDR3 loop reads CASSYRGGRASDEQFF. DNA for the CDR3: TGTGCCAGCAGTTACCGGGGCGGGAGGGCCTCGGATGAGCAGTTCTTC.

The chain carries TRBV9 and TRBJ1-4; 8 positions match TRBD1. CDR3 length equals 15 residues. The V gene's germline CDR1 is SGDLS and CDR2 YYNGEE. V dropped 0 bases and J dropped 7; count of bases not matched to a gene: 5. CDR3 bases: TGTGCCAGCAGCGTAGCACAGGGGGATAGTGAAAAACTGTTTTTT. It translates to CASSVAQGDSEKLFF. Full variable domain (missing parts from reference TRBV9 and TRBJ1-4): DSGVTQTPKHLITATGQRVTLRCSPRSGDLSVYWYQQSLDQGLQFLIQYYNGEERAKGNILERFSAQQFPDLHSELNLSSLELGDSALYFCASSVAQGDSEKLFFGSGTQLSVL.

This clone has more than one count but fewer than ten. The chain is built from TRBV25-1 and TRBJ1-1, with D possibly being TRBD1 (5 bases). This CDR3 spans 17 amino acids. Germline V gene sequence: CDR1 MGHDK, CDR2 SYGVNS. V was shortened by 2 bases and J by 1 base, with 17 bases between the two germline ends. Here the CDR3 reads CASSEVEGIRANTEAFF. In nucleotides, the CDR3 is TGTGCCAGCAGTGAAGTGGAGGGGATTAGAGCGAACACTGAAGCTTTCTTT.

V is TRBV5-1 and J is TRBJ1-6, with a weak D call TRBD1 (5 bases). The V and J ends lost 0 bases and 8 bases respectively, with 12 bases between them. CDR1 SGHRS and CDR2 YFSETQ come from the germline V gene. CDR3 length equals 15 residues. The CDR3 is CASSLDRPRDSPLHF. The CDR3 nucleotides are TGCGCCAGCAGCTTGGATCGCCCCAGGGATTCACCCCTCCACTTT.

The chain links TRBV3-1 (or the pseudogene TRBV3-2) to TRBJ2-1; the match to TRBD2 covers 9 bases. This CDR3 is 15 amino acids long. J lost 3 bases, V lost 5 bases, and 5 bases had no gene match. Germline assignment: CDR1 LGHDT and CDR2 YNNKEL (reference sequence). CDR3 loop: CASSKSSGGYNEQFF. Written as DNA, the CDR3 is TGTGCCAGCAGCAAGAGTAGCGGGGGCTACAATGAGCAGTTCTTC.

J is TRBJ1-3 and V is TRBV9; maybe TRBD1 (6 bases). The CDR3 loop spans 16 amino acids. Germline CDR1 and CDR2: SGDLS and YYNGEE. Trimming took off 4 bases at V and 0 bases at J, with 14 bases between the two ends. Written as DNA, the CDR3 is TGTGCCAGCAGCCCAAGTACAGGGTTCTCTGGAAACACCATATATTTT. This codes for CASSPSTGFSGNTIYF.

This chain connects TRBV10-3 to TRBJ2-7; 7 bases agree with TRBD2. Trimming at V came to 4 bases and at J to 3 bases, leaving 0 bases not matched to a gene. Per the germline V gene, CDR1 is ENHRY and CDR2 is SYGVKD. The CDR3 length is 12 residues. CDR3 bases: TGTGCCATCAGTGGGACTAGCTACGAGCAGTACTTC. Protein sequence: CAISGTSYEQYF.

This clone was seen a handful of times. This chain uses TRBV3-1 (or the pseudogene TRBV3-2) with TRBJ2-1; 9 nucleotides agree with TRBD2. The CDR3 has 18 residues. The V gene end was trimmed by 0 bases and the J gene end by 8 bases; junction bases not matched to a gene: 14. CDR1 is LGHDT, CDR2 YNNKEL, per germline (reference sequence). The CDR3 region is CASSQEGYLGGGADEQFF. The CDR3 region has the DNA TGTGCCAGCAGCCAAGAAGGGTATCTCGGCGGGGGGGCCGATGAGCAGTTCTTC.

The CDR3 nucleotides read TGTGCCTGGAGCCCCGACCGGGGGACAGGGGATACTGAAGCTTTCTTT. Its protein is CAWSPDRGTGDTEAFF. The gene calls are TRBV30 and TRBJ1-1, with 10 bases that match TRBD1. The J segment lost 5 bases and the V segment lost 3 bases, leaving 12 bases of the junction unmatched. The CDR3 extends over 16 amino acids. From germline, CDR1 is GTSNPN and CDR2 SVGIG (reference sequence).

V usage is TRBV2 and J usage is TRBJ2-7, with a weak D call TRBD2 (6 bases). V was pared by 4 bases and J by 2 bases, with 12 bases between. Germline V gene data show CDR1 as SNHLY and CDR2 as FYNNEI. The CDR3 loop spans 14 amino acids. CDR3 DNA sequence: TGTGCCAGCAGTGTAGCGGTACTAGCCTACGAGCAGTACTTC. It codes for CASSVAVLAYEQYF.

The rearrangement joins TRBV2 to TRBJ1-4; unclear D gene. Germline V gene sequence: CDR1 SNHLY, CDR2 FYNNEI. The length of the CDR3 is 14 residues. Trimming removed 5 bases from V and 4 bases from J, with 11 bases in between. The CDR3 loop reads CASSQQSDNEKLFF. CDR3 nucleotides: TGTGCCAGCAGTCAACAGTCGGATAATGAAAAACTGTTTTTT.

The rearrangement uses TRBV30 and TRBJ1-2; D not resolved. The germline V and J ends were trimmed by 0 bases and 5 bases, with 10 bases remaining between them. The length of the CDR3 is 13 residues. The germline CDR1 and CDR2 sequences are GTSNPN and SVGIG (reference sequence). The CDR3 region is CAWSVEGLYGYTF. Written as DNA, the CDR3 is TGTGCCTGGAGTGTAGAGGGTCTTTATGGCTACACCTTC. Variable domain in full (rest from reference TRBV30 and TRBJ1-2): SQTIHQWPATLVQPVGSPLSLECTVEGTSNPNLYWYRQAAGRGLQLLFYSVGIGQISSEVPQNLSASRPQDRQFILSSKKLLLSDSGFYLCAWSVEGLYGYTFGSGTRLTVV.

The V gene is TRBV9, the J gene TRBJ2-1, with TRBD2 identical over 8 bases. The CDR3 has 16 residues. Trimming took 4 bases from V and 9 from J; bases not matched to a gene: 15. Germline loops: CDR1 SGDLS, CDR2 YYNGEE. The CDR3 nucleotides read TGTGCCAGCAGCACCCCGGGGCGGGGGGCCGATACTGAGCAGTTCTTC. This codes for CASSTPGRGADTEQFF.

This clone was recorded once. The chain employs TRBV10-3 and TRBJ2-3; TRBD2 matches at 13 bases. Germline CDR1 is ENHRY and CDR2 is SYGVKD. This CDR3 region has 15 residues. Losses at the gene ends were 6 bases for V and 2 bases for J; bases not matched to a gene: 2. The CDR3 is CAIRGLAGATDTQYF. CDR3 in DNA: TGTGCCATCAGAGGACTAGCGGGAGCCACAGATACGCAGTATTTT.

In its sample, this clone was seen a few times. This chain uses TRBV6-5 with TRBJ2-2; 13 positions agree with TRBD2. CDR3 size: 14 residues. With V trimmed by 7 bases and J by 6 bases, 2 bases remained unmatched. In germline, CDR1 is MNHEY, CDR2 SVGAGI. Here the CDR3 reads CASMGLAGSGELFF. For the CDR3, the DNA is TGTGCCAGCATGGGACTAGCGGGATCCGGGGAGCTGTTTTTT.

The chain is built from TRBV6-1 and TRBJ2-1, with 11 nucleotides matching TRBD2. There are 16 residues in the CDR3. Germline V lookup: CDR1 MNHNS, CDR2 SASEGT. Trimming took 4 bases from V and 7 from J; bases not matched to a gene: 9. This CDR3 is CASSGGLAGGGNEQFF. CDR3 DNA: TGTGCCAGCAGTGGGGGGCTAGCGGGAGGAGGGAATGAGCAGTTCTTC.

This clone was observed once. The CDR3 DNA reads as TGTGCCAGCAGCGAACGGGGGACCGAGCAGTACTTC. Its translation is CASSERGTEQYF. The V call is TRBV2, the J call TRBJ2-7, with D tentatively TRBD2 (6 bases). This CDR3 comprises 12 residues. Germline V gene data show CDR1 as SNHLY and CDR2 as FYNNEI. The V end lost 6 bases, the J end lost 6 bases, and 12 bases lay between the germline ends. Full variable domain (remainder filled in from reference TRBV2 and TRBJ2-7): EPEVTQTPSHQVTQMGQEVILRCVPISNHLYFYWYRQILGQKVEFLVSFYNNEISEKSEIFDDQFSVERPDGSNFTLKIRSTKLEDSAMYFCASSERGTEQYFGPGTRLTVT.

The chain links TRBV7-3 to TRBJ1-1, with D possibly matching TRBD1 (5 bases). Trimming shortened V by 5 bases and J by 0 bases, and 7 bases separated the two germline ends. This CDR3 is built from 13 residues. The germline V gene has CDR1 SGHTA and CDR2 FQGTGA. CDR3 nucleotides: TGTGCCAGCAGCAAACAGGTGAACACTGAAGCTTTCTTT. Encoded protein: CASSKQVNTEAFF.

The J gene is TRBJ1-2, the V gene TRBV19; possible D gene TRBD1, 5 bases. The V end was cut by 1 base, the J end by 7 bases, with 10 bases between. This CDR3 contains 13 residues. The germline gives CDR1 LNHDA, CDR2 SQIVND (reference sequence). The CDR3 region has the DNA TGTGCCAGTAGTATAGTAACAGGCGGTGGCTACACCTTC. Protein: CASSIVTGGGYTF.

The CDR3 sequence is CASSIVSGSRNQPQHF. As DNA, the CDR3 is TGTGCCAGTAGTATAGTATCCGGGAGTCGCAATCAGCCCCAGCATTTT. The chain carries TRBV19 and TRBJ1-5; D call uncertain. Germline-derived CDR1 and CDR2 are LNHDA and SQIVND (reference sequence). The V gene lost 1 base and the J gene lost 2 bases, with 12 bases spanning the gap. The CDR3 is 16 amino acids.

CDR3 protein: CASSHIGQSGELFF. The CDR3, as DNA: TGTGCCAGCAGCCATATCGGACAGTCCGGGGAGCTGTTTTTT. The chain has TRBV14 and TRBJ2-2; the D gene is possibly TRBD1 (6 bases). The CDR3 has 14 residues. The germline CDR1 and CDR2 sequences are SGHDN and FVKESK. Trimming took 3 bases from V and 6 from J, leaving 11 bases between them.

The chain employs TRBV19 and TRBJ1-1; D is possibly TRBD1 (6 bases). This CDR3 has 13 residues. CDR1 LNHDA and CDR2 SQIVND come from the germline V gene (reference sequence). V lost 9 bases, J lost 10 bases, and 21 bases lay in between. In nucleotides, the CDR3 is TGTGCCAGCGTGCAGGGGTCCGCCCTGGGAGCTTTCTTT. Translation gives CASVQGSALGAFF.

Here the CDR3 reads CASSPQGGYSPLHF. CDR3 DNA: TGTGCCAGCAGCCCCCAGGGGGGTTATTCACCCCTCCACTTT. The rearrangement uses TRBV14 and TRBJ1-6; 7 nucleotides agree with TRBD1. The CDR3 is 14 amino acids. With V trimmed by 4 bases and J by 8 bases, 5 bases remained unmatched. CDR1 and CDR2 from the germline V gene are SGHDN and FVKESK.

The V gene is TRBV10-1, the J gene TRBJ1-1, with D perhaps matching TRBD1 (6 bases). The CDR3 runs 16 residues. Germline assignment: CDR1 WNHNN and CDR2 SYGVQD (reference sequence). V lost 1 base, J lost 1 base, and 13 bases lay in between. The CDR3 nucleotides read TGCGCCAGCAGTGAGTTTGGACAGCTAGAGAACACTGAAGCTTTCTTT. This sequence encodes CASSEFGQLENTEAFF.

V gene TRBV7-2 combines with J gene TRBJ2-7, with TRBD2 matching over 7 bases. With V trimmed by 5 bases and J by 6 bases, 10 bases remained unmatched. Looked up from germline, CDR1 is SGHTA and CDR2 is FQGNSA. The CDR3 is made up of 14 amino acids. CDR3 loop: CASSTRTSTFEQYF. The CDR3 bases are TGTGCCAGCAGCACTCGGACTAGTACCTTCGAGCAGTACTTC.